The rows below give T cell receptor beta chains drawn from one sample of a study of shared clonotypes between healthy human individuals. The protocol was immunoSEQ multiplex PCR, while the TCRdb copy is restricted to in-frame clones and leaves out a portion. The sample lists approximately 1.4 million clones; 98% were seen once. Sequencing was performed on naive CD4+ T cells sorted from blood. Receptor source: a man aged 30 to 39 in good health. Each CDR3 is given with its conserved first and last residue. Clone sizes are given selectively: once, few, many, or a class where the clone is expanded.

>TRBJ2-1|TRBV4-1|NA
CASSQGVLGTRSYNEQFF
>TRBJ2-7|TRBV6-1|NA
CASSENGREQYF
>TRBJ2-5|TRBV7-8|once
CASSLVAGEETQYF
>TRBJ2-5|TRBV7-2|NA
CASSLTAETQYF
>TRBJ2-7|TRBV21-1|NA
CASSKALERVTSYEQYF
>TRBJ1-2|TRBV18|NA
CASSPPRGYGYTF
>TRBJ2-5|TRBV19|NA
CASRPSGTQQETQYF
>TRBJ2-1|TRBV7-2|NA
CASSLASGREQFF
>TRBJ1-2|TRBV19|NA
CASSIDRGWYGYTF
>TRBJ2-2|TRBV5-6|NA
CASSFSGQGNTGELFF
>TRBJ2-6|TRBV5-1|NA
CASSLRGESGANVLTF
>TRBJ2-7|TRBV5-5|NA
CASSNAPGTGYEQYF
>TRBJ2-1|TRBV10-3|NA
CAISEADRVRQFF
>TRBJ2-3|TRBV7-8|once
CASSLLAGTDTQYF
>TRBJ2-3|TRBV6-1|NA
CASRTGGAGPDTQYF
>TRBJ2-1|TRBV10-1|NA
CASSEALAGHNEQFF
>TRBJ2-7|TRBV2|NA
CASTKTTGSSYEQYF
>TRBJ2-3|TRBV6-5|NA
CASTAGDRTDTQYF
>TRBJ2-3|TRBV7-6|NA
CASSLGPSGSPADTQYF
>TRBJ1-3|TRBV5-1|NA
CASRPGQGGNTIYF
>TRBJ1-3|TRBV30|NA
CAWTAGSYSGNTIYF
>TRBJ2-1|TRBV9|NA
CASSVVFGNEQFF
>TRBJ2-3|TRBV6-6|NA
CASSRLADTQYF
>TRBJ1-5|TRBV6-1|NA
CASSEGPDNQPQHF
>TRBJ2-3|TRBV28|NA
CASLAASTDTQYF
>TRBJ2-1|TRBV6-1|NA
CASSKAREGEQFF
>TRBJ2-1|TRBV19|NA
CASSIGLLAGPSVEQFF
>TRBJ2-2|TRBV11-3|NA
CASSLYPNGELFF
>TRBJ2-7|TRBV7-2|NA
CASSFSSYEQYF
>TRBJ2-7|TRBV15|NA
CATSPRRTPGEQYF
>TRBJ2-2|TRBV7-9|NA
CASSPHTSGLNTGELFF